Following are 28 T cell receptor beta chains from one sample sequenced in a study of cytomegalovirus exposure and HLA in healthy donors. PCR primers comprised 60 Vbeta and 13 Jbeta primers. Method: immunoSEQ multiplex PCR; TCRdb's copy keeps in-frame clones and lacks some. The sample lists 170,000 or so clones; 70% to 80% were seen once. The sample taken for sequencing was PBMCs. The origin of the receptors is a male donor in good health and CMV-seronegative.

The CDR3 region is CASSPLDPSGNTIYF. The DNA for the CDR3 is TGTGCCAGCTCACCATTAGATCCCTCTGGAAACACCATATATTTT. This sequence joins TRBV18 and TRBJ1-3; D ambiguous. The CDR3 totals 15 residues. V dropped 2 bases and J dropped 0 bases, with 8 bases sitting between them. From germline, CDR1 is KGHSH and CDR2 LQKENI.

The V and J genes are TRBV30 and TRBJ2-5; 7 bases are a match to TRBD2. CDR3 size: 14 residues. CDR1 is GTSNPN and CDR2 is SVGIG in the germline V gene (reference sequence). The V and J ends lost 5 bases and 0 bases, in that order; junction bases with no gene match: 6. The CDR3 region is CAWGWGRDQETQYF. CDR3 in DNA: TGTGCCTGGGGCTGGGGGAGGGACCAAGAGACCCAGTACTTC.

The chain uses TRBV7-8 and TRBJ1-2; 8 bases agree with TRBD1. The CDR3 covers 14 residues. J lost 8 bases, V lost 1 base, and 6 bases had no gene match. Germline CDR1 reads SGHVS; CDR2 reads FQNEAQ. The CDR3 DNA sequence: TGTGCCAGCAGCTTAGTGTGGGGGACAGGAGGCTACACCTTC. Its protein product is CASSLVWGTGGYTF.

The CDR3 DNA reads TGTGCCTGGAGTAGTCGGATGGGGACAGACTATGGCTACACCTTC. Translating gives CAWSSRMGTDYGYTF. The rearrangement links TRBV30 to TRBJ1-2; 7 nucleotides match TRBD1. J was trimmed by 3 bases and V by 2 bases; bases with no gene match: 9. Germline assignment: CDR1 GTSNPN and CDR2 SVGIG (reference sequence). This CDR3 region has 15 residues.

The rearrangement links TRBV14 to TRBJ2-5, with 8 bases lining up with TRBD1. V dropped 3 bases and J dropped 4; count of bases not matched to a gene: 4. Germline V gene lookup returns CDR1 SGHDN and CDR2 FVKESK. There are 14 residues in the CDR3. The DNA for the CDR3 is TGTGCCAGCAGCCAGAGGACAGGGAGAGAGACCCAGTACTTC. It codes for CASSQRTGRETQYF.

The J gene is TRBJ1-2, the V gene TRBV4-2; possibly TRBD1 for D (6 bases). Trimming took off 1 base at V and 6 bases at J, with 24 bases between the two ends. This CDR3 comprises 18 residues. Germline CDR1 LGHNA, CDR2 YNFKEQ. The CDR3 spells CASSQARDTPLTRHGYTF. CDR3 sequence (DNA): TGTGCCAGCAGCCAAGCCCGGGACACTCCGCTGACCCGTCATGGCTACACCTTC.

The chain employs TRBV6-1 and TRBJ2-1; D gene ambiguous. Germline V lookup: CDR1 MNHNS, CDR2 SASEGT. Trimming removed 5 bases at V and 0 bases at J, with 8 bases between. The CDR3 has 14 residues. CDR3 protein: CASSWSDSYNEQFF. Here the CDR3 DNA reads TGTGCCAGCAGTTGGTCAGACTCCTACAATGAGCAGTTCTTC.

This sequence joins TRBV18 and TRBJ1-4, with D uncertain. Germline assignment: CDR1 KGHSH and CDR2 LQKENI. This CDR3 region has 12 residues. The ends were cut back, 5 bases at V and 5 bases at J, with 6 bases in the middle. The CDR3 nucleotides read TGTGCCAGCTCAGGAGAGAATGAAAAACTGTTTTTT. Encoded protein: CASSGENEKLFF. Combining the CDR3 with reference TRBV18 and TRBJ1-4 gives the whole variable domain NAGVMQNPRHLVRRRGQEARLRCSPMKGHSHVYWYRQLPEEGLKFMVYLQKENIIDESGMPKERFSAEFPKEGPSILRIQQVVRGDSAAYFCASSGENEKLFFGSGTQLSVL.

The chain couples TRBV29-1 to TRBJ1-1, with 7 positions matching TRBD1. V dropped 2 bases and J dropped 1; count of bases not matched to a gene: 4. Germline lookup yields CDR1 SQVTM and CDR2 ANQGSEA. The CDR3 is made up of 14 amino acids. DNA of the CDR3: TGCAGCGTTGAAATCGACAGGGCGAACACTGAAGCTTTCTTT. This codes for CSVEIDRANTEAFF.

DNA for the CDR3: TGTGCCTGGAGTGCGGGGAGGGAAGAGACCCAGTACTTC. Translating it yields CAWSAGREETQYF. The V and J genes are TRBV30 and TRBJ2-5, with 7 bases lining up with TRBD2. Unmatched junction bases numbered 2, after V lost 1 base and J lost 3 bases. The CDR3 extends over 13 amino acids. The germline gives CDR1 GTSNPN, CDR2 SVGIG (reference sequence).

This clone has just a few counts. The chain links TRBV5-4 to TRBJ2-1; no clear D. Trimming took 0 bases from V and 2 from J, leaving 6 bases between them. There are 14 residues in the CDR3. In germline, CDR1 is SGHNT, CDR2 YYREEE (reference sequence). CDR3 in amino acids: CASSLVEPYNEQFF. The CDR3 DNA reads as TGTGCCAGCAGCTTGGTGGAGCCCTACAATGAGCAGTTCTTC.

The chain's CDR3 is CATSRGTGAGGQAFF. The CDR3 bases are TGTGCCACCAGCAGAGGAACCGGAGCCGGAGGGCAAGCTTTCTTT. The chain couples TRBV15 to TRBJ1-1; D is unclear. This CDR3 is built from 15 residues. V lost 1 base, J lost 9 bases, and 18 bases lay in between. CDR1 and CDR2 (germline): LNHNV, YYDKDF (reference sequence).

The chain employs TRBV27 and TRBJ1-5; tentative D call: TRBD1 (5 bases). V dropped 5 bases and J dropped 0 bases, with 11 bases sitting between them. The CDR3 is 15 residues long. CDR1 is MNHEY and CDR2 is SMNVEV in the germline V gene (reference sequence). Written as DNA, the CDR3 is TGTGCCAGCAGTCCGCAGGGTTATAGCAATCAGCCCCAGCATTTT. Amino acid sequence: CASSPQGYSNQPQHF.

This sequence joins TRBV6-5 and TRBJ2-1; 7 positions match TRBD2. Germline trimming cut 6 bases from V and 7 bases from J; bases unmatched to any gene: 12. The CDR3 has 15 residues. Germline V CDR1 and CDR2: MNHEY, SVGAGI. The CDR3 spells CASRWLAASWNEQFF. In DNA, the CDR3 is TGTGCCAGCAGGTGGCTAGCGGCCTCATGGAATGAGCAGTTCTTC.

CDR3 region: CASSYLDRPNTEAFF. The CDR3 DNA follows: TGTGCCAGCAGTTACCTTGACAGGCCGAACACTGAAGCTTTCTTT. This rearrangement joins TRBV6-5 to TRBJ1-1; possible D gene TRBD1, 6 bases. The V gene's germline CDR1 is MNHEY and CDR2 SVGAGI. V shed 2 bases and J shed 1 base, with 11 bases lying between them. This CDR3 region has 15 residues.

The chain is built from TRBV2 and TRBJ2-7; possibly TRBD1 for D (5 bases). Deletions cut 6 bases from V and 4 bases from J, with 19 bases between. This CDR3 contains 15 residues. Per germline, CDR1 SNHLY and CDR2 FYNNEI. Here the CDR3 reads CASSSGSQRMYEQYF. The CDR3 DNA reads as TGTGCCAGCAGCTCAGGGTCCCAAAGGATGTACGAGCAGTACTTC.

CDR3 sequence: CASSLPNYGYTF. CDR3 bases: TGTGCCAGCAGTCTCCCGAACTATGGCTACACCTTC. V and J are TRBV2 and TRBJ1-2; no definite D call. Germline V gives CDR1 SNHLY, CDR2 FYNNEI. The V end was cut by 5 bases, the J end by 2 bases, with 6 bases between. The CDR3 loop spans 12 amino acids.

The sample holds a few counts of this clone. The chain is built from TRBV25-1 and TRBJ1-1; 9 nucleotides agree with TRBD1. Germline values: CDR1 MGHDK, CDR2 SYGVNS. V dropped 5 bases and J dropped 6; count of bases not matched to a gene: 4. This CDR3 region has 13 residues. CDR3 DNA sequence: TGTGCCAGCAGTTGGACAGGGGACGCTGAAGCTTTCTTT. Translation gives CASSWTGDAEAFF.

The genes are TRBV10-3 and TRBJ2-1, with 9 bases matching TRBD1. The CDR3 is 14 amino acids. Germline trimming cut 4 bases from V and 6 bases from J; bases unmatched to any gene: 4. Per the germline V gene, CDR1 is ENHRY and CDR2 is SYGVKD. CDR3: CAISGGTGTNEQFF. CDR3 DNA: TGTGCCATCAGTGGCGGGACAGGGACCAATGAGCAGTTCTTC.

This clone was counted only a few times. The V gene is TRBV4-1, the J gene TRBJ1-2; a weak D match, TRBD1 (5 bases). The length of the CDR3 is 15 residues. The V gene lost 4 bases and the J gene lost 1 base, with 13 bases spanning the gap. The germline V gene has CDR1 MGHRA and CDR2 YSYEKL. The CDR3 loop is CASSPVDSDNYGYTF. The CDR3 nucleotides read TGCGCCAGCAGCCCGGTCGACAGTGATAACTATGGCTACACCTTC.

This clone was seen more than once but under ten times. This chain links TRBV4-2 with TRBJ1-4, with 12 bases lining up with TRBD1. The CDR3 loop spans 14 amino acids. V lost 6 bases, J lost 11 bases, and 7 bases stayed unmatched. From germline, CDR1 is LGHNA and CDR2 YNFKEQ. The CDR3 here is CASRSGQGARKLFF. The CDR3 DNA reads as TGTGCCAGCAGGTCGGGACAGGGGGCTCGGAAACTGTTTTTT.

This sequence joins TRBV5-1 and TRBJ1-2; no clear D. CDR1 is SGHRS and CDR2 is YFSETQ in the germline V gene. Trimming stripped 2 bases from V and 2 bases from J, with 10 bases between. This CDR3 has 14 amino acids. The CDR3 is CASSFYPSNYGYTF. CDR3 sequence (DNA): TGCGCCAGCAGCTTTTATCCGAGCAACTATGGCTACACCTTC.

The chain employs TRBV19 and TRBJ2-1; tentatively, D is TRBD1 (6 bases). Germline V CDR1 and CDR2: LNHDA, SQIVND (reference sequence). The germline V and J ends were trimmed by 3 bases and 6 bases, with 12 bases remaining between them. The CDR3 totals 14 residues. In DNA form, the CDR3 reads TGTGCCAGTAGTATCATTCAGGGGATCAATGAGCAGTTCTTC. It translates to CASSIIQGINEQFF.

As to this clone: Other DNA variants within this sample encode the same CDR3. The rearrangement links TRBV28 to TRBJ1-5; no clear D. Germline V gene lookup returns CDR1 MDHEN and CDR2 SYDVKM. V was trimmed by 5 bases and J by 6 bases, leaving 8 bases between them. The CDR3 loop spans 12 amino acids. CDR3 coding DNA: TGTGCCAGCAGTCCAGTTCGTCAGCCCCAGCATTTT. Protein: CASSPVRQPQHF.

The chain combines TRBV18 with TRBJ1-1, with unresolved D. Germline CDR1 is KGHSH and CDR2 is LQKENI. This CDR3 region has 13 residues. The ends were cut back, 3 bases at V and 1 base at J, with 6 bases in the middle. This CDR3 reads CASSPRQNTEAFF. The CDR3 nucleotides are TGTGCCAGCTCACCCCGACAGAACACTGAAGCTTTCTTT.

The chain joins TRBV19 to TRBJ1-5, with D uncertain. Germline V gene sequence: CDR1 LNHDA, CDR2 SQIVND (reference sequence). V was shortened by 0 bases and J by 2 bases, with 8 bases between the two germline ends. The CDR3 length is 15 residues. CDR3 amino acids: CASSIDLAGNQPQHF. For the CDR3, the DNA is TGTGCCAGTAGTATAGATCTGGCAGGCAATCAGCCCCAGCATTTT.

The chain links TRBV19 to TRBJ1-5, with D maybe TRBD1 (6 bases). Looked up from germline, CDR1 is LNHDA and CDR2 is SQIVND (reference sequence). This CDR3 is built from 12 residues. The V and J ends lost 6 bases and 7 bases respectively, with 10 bases between them. CDR3 in DNA: TGTGCCAGTAGGACAGGTAGGCAGCCCCAGCATTTT. Translated: CASRTGRQPQHF. The whole variable domain, remainder taken from reference TRBV19 and TRBJ1-5, is DGGITQSPKYLFRKEGQNVTLSCEQNLNHDAMYWYRQDPGQGLRLIYYSQIVNDFQKGDIAEGYSVSREKKESFPLTVTSAQKNPTAFYLCASRTGRQPQHFGDGTRLSIL.

Concerning this clone itself: Relative to the germline gene, one junction end is altered; a read error may explain this. Here the CDR3 reads CASSPGGGLGVNVLTF. Written as DNA, the CDR3 is TGTGCCAGCAGCCCCGGGGGGGGGCTTGGGGTCAACGTCCTGACTTTC. V and J are TRBV5-4 and TRBJ2-6, with 8 bases aligning to TRBD2. This CDR3 contains 16 residues. Germline loops: CDR1 SGHNT, CDR2 YYREEE (reference sequence).